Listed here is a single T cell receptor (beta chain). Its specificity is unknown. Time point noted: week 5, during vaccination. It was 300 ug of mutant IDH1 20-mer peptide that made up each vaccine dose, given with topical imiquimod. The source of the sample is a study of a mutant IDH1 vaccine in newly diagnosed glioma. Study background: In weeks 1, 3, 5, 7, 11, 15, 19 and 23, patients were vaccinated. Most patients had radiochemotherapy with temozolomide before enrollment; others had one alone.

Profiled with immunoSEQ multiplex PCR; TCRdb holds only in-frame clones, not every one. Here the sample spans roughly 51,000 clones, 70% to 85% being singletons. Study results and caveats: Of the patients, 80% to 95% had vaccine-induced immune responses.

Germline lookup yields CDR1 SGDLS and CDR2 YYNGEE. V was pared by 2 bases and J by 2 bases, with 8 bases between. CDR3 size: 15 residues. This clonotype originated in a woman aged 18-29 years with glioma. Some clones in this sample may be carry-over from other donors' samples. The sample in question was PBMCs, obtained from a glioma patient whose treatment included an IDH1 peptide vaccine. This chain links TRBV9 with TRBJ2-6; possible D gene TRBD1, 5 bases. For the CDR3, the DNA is TGTGCCAGCAGCGTCGACAGTACTGGGGCCAACGTCCTGACTTTC. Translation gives CASSVDSTGANVLTF.